A single T cell receptor (beta chain) is shown here with its context. The antigen remains undetermined. This entry comes from a study of Ad26.COV2.S vaccination and SARS-CoV-2 variants. Study-level background: Once, or twice with 56 days between doses, Ad26.COV2.S was given intramuscularly.

CDR3 length: 14 residues. CDR1 is SGHTA and CDR2 is FQGNSA in the germline V gene. With V trimmed by 7 bases and J by 0 bases, 4 bases remained unmatched. Repertoires were generated with immunoSEQ multiplex PCR, while TCRdb's copy carries only in-frame clones and drops some. The sample records 350,000 to 600,000 clones, roughly nine tenths being singletons. General study points: The analyses of TCR breadth and depth may have understated the size of total T cell responses.

The treatment is: about 20 received Ad26.COV2.S at low or high dose, single or two shots; several received placebo; per-sample allocation not given. Day 63 after the first injection of vaccine or placebo was the sampling time. This chain joins TRBV7-2 and TRBJ2-3; 7 positions agree with TRBD1. This TCR was recovered from a person between 18 and 59 years old who received the Ad26.COV2.S COVID-19 vaccine or a placebo. Sequencing used peripheral blood, obtained in a trial of Ad26.COV2.S vaccine versus placebo. For the CDR3, the DNA is TGTGCCAGCACTCTAGGGGGCAGCACAGATACGCAGTATTTT. Translation gives CASTLGGSTDTQYF.